This T cell receptor (beta chain) was sequenced for a study of response to subunit inactivated influenza vaccine. Study-wide results and caveats: Authors proposed each seasonal influenza vaccination draws in few new T cells.

Comment on this clonotype: Its antigen is still unknown.

TCRdb recomputed calls from the RT-PCR reads with MiXCR, one row per CDR3 protein. The sample includes around 710,000 distinct CDR3 sequences, over 11% of them seen just once. This CDR3 spans 14 amino acids. Per the germline V gene, CDR1 is MDHEN and CDR2 is SYDVKM. V was trimmed by 6 bases and J by 3 bases, leaving 15 bases between them. The sequence came from a man aged 50 to 60 who received an inactivated influenza vaccine. The J gene is TRBJ2-7, the V gene TRBV28; perhaps D is TRBD1 or TRBD2 (5 bases each). Sequenced here: PBMCs from blood, sampled roughly 15 days before vaccination. The CDR3 DNA reads as TGTGCCAGCAGGCCTCAGGGTGGACTCTACGAGCAGTACTTC. Its protein is CASRPQGGLYEQYF.